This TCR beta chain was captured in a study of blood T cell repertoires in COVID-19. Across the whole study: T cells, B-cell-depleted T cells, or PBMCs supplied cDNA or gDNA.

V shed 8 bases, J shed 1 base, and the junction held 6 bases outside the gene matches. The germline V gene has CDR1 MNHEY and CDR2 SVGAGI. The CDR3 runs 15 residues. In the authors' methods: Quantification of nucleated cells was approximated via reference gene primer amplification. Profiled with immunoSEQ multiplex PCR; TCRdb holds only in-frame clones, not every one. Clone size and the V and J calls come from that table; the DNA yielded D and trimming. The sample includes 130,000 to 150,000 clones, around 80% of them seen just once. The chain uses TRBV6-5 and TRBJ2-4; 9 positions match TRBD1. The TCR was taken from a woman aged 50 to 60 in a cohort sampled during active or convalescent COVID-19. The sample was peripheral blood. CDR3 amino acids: CASGEQGAAKNIQYF. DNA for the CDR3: TGTGCCAGCGGGGAACAGGGGGCGGCCAAAAACATTCAGTACTTC.